These 25 T cell receptor beta chains were all obtained from the same sample, sequenced in a study of cytomegalovirus exposure and HLA in healthy donors listed by TCRdb under 2017. The library came from the immunoSEQ multiplex PCR assay. For the multiplex PCR, a mixture combining 60 forward primers for TCR Vbeta segments and 13 reverse primers for TCR Jbeta segments was used. The clones in this table, taken by TCRdb from immuneACCESS, are in-frame only. Not every clone is retained; where verified, under half of the shortfall comes from an unresolved V gene, and the cause of the rest is unknown. A total of fewer than 200,000 clones appear in this sample, about 75% of them only once. The top ten hold more than 4% of the sample. The material sequenced was PBMCs. The receptor source for this set is a male donor in good health and CMV-seronegative.

The chain couples TRBV2 to TRBJ2-1; no definite D call. The CDR3 runs to 16 residues. V lost 4 bases to trimming and J lost 0 bases, with 13 bases between them. Germline assignment: CDR1 SNHLY and CDR2 FYNNEI. The CDR3 is CASSVPQIRSYNEQFF. For the CDR3, the DNA is TGTGCCAGCAGTGTTCCACAGATACGCTCCTACAATGAGCAGTTCTTC.

Only a few counts were recorded for this clone. The chain carries TRBV7-2 and TRBJ1-4; TRBD1 agrees at 8 bases. Unmatched junction bases numbered 6, after V lost 5 bases and J lost 7 bases. CDR3 length equals 14 residues. Germline V lookup: CDR1 SGHTA, CDR2 FQGNSA. The CDR3 bases are TGTGCCAGCAGCCCAGACAGGGGCGGTGAAAAACTGTTTTTT. It translates to CASSPDRGGEKLFF.

This rearrangement joins TRBV6-5 to TRBJ2-1; the match to TRBD2 covers 8 bases. V dropped 7 bases and J dropped 0; count of bases not matched to a gene: 5. There are 15 residues in the CDR3. CDR1 is MNHEY and CDR2 is SVGAGI in the germline V gene. The CDR3, as DNA: TGTGCCAGCAATCCGGGGGGGAGCTCCTACAATGAGCAGTTCTTC. Its translation is CASNPGGSSYNEQFF.

The chain is built from TRBV6-1 and TRBJ1-1; the match to TRBD1 covers 7 bases. The J segment lost 0 bases and the V segment lost 7 bases, leaving 5 bases of the junction unmatched. In germline, CDR1 is MNHNS, CDR2 SASEGT. The CDR3 covers 14 residues. This CDR3 is CASTLGQLNTEAFF. As DNA, the CDR3 is TGTGCCAGCACCCTGGGACAGCTGAACACTGAAGCTTTCTTT.

The chain combines TRBV18 with TRBJ1-4; the match to TRBD1 covers 7 bases. The CDR3 spans 15 residues. V was clipped by 7 bases and J by 4 bases; unmatched bases: 9. Germline V gives CDR1 KGHSH, CDR2 LQKENI. The CDR3 DNA follows: TGTGCCAGCTTCCCGAACAGGGGCGATAATGAAAAACTGTTTTTT. Translating it yields CASFPNRGDNEKLFF.

V and J are TRBV7-9 and TRBJ2-5; a weak D match, TRBD1 (5 bases). Trimming removed 5 bases at V and 5 bases at J, with 18 bases between. Germline CDR1 is SEHNR and CDR2 is FQNEAQ (reference sequence). The CDR3 is made up of 15 amino acids. This CDR3 reads CASSLTEVKGETQYF. CDR3 nucleotide sequence: TGTGCCAGCAGCCTCACCGAAGTCAAGGGGGAGACCCAGTACTTC.

CDR3 nucleotides: TGTGCCAGCAGTTACTCCCCGGGGGGCGACGAGCAGTACTTC. Encoded protein: CASSYSPGGDEQYF. The chain uses TRBV6-5 and TRBJ2-7; D may be TRBD2 (7 bases). The V gene lost 0 bases and the J gene lost 5 bases, with 11 bases spanning the gap. This CDR3 contains 14 residues. Germline-derived CDR1 and CDR2 are MNHEY and SVGAGI.

This sequence joins TRBV7-9 and TRBJ1-1, with D perhaps TRBD1 (5 bases). This CDR3 comprises 14 residues. V dropped 1 base and J dropped 4 bases, with 10 bases sitting between them. CDR1 is SEHNR and CDR2 is FQNEAQ in the germline V gene (reference sequence). CDR3 region: CASSLVSGVTEAFF. The CDR3 DNA follows: TGTGCCAGCAGCTTAGTCTCGGGGGTCACTGAAGCTTTCTTT.

V is TRBV7-2 and J is TRBJ2-7, with D hard to call. Trimming stripped 1 base from V and 3 bases from J, with 10 bases between. The germline V gene has CDR1 SGHTA and CDR2 FQGNSA. The length of the CDR3 is 14 residues. CDR3 sequence: CASSLDGQFYEQYF. DNA for the CDR3: TGTGCCAGCAGCTTAGATGGCCAGTTCTACGAGCAGTACTTC. The variable domain in full, with the rest retrieved from reference TRBV7-2 and TRBJ2-7, is GAGVSQSPSNKVTEKGKDVELRCDPISGHTALYWYRQSLGQGLEFLIYFQGNSAPDKSGLPSDRFSAERTGGSVSTLTIQRTQQEDSAVYLCASSLDGQFYEQYFGPGTRLTVT.

J is TRBJ1-2 and V is TRBV6-1, with D perhaps TRBD1 (5 bases). The CDR3 sequence is 15 residues long. Looked up from germline, CDR1 is MNHNS and CDR2 is SASEGT. The V and J ends lost 0 bases and 5 bases respectively, with 13 bases between them. CDR3 DNA sequence: TGTGCCAGCAGTGAAGCCCCGACAGAATCGTATGGCTACACCTTC. This sequence encodes CASSEAPTESYGYTF.

The chain combines TRBV5-1 with TRBJ2-7; 8 bases fit TRBD1. The germline V gene has CDR1 SGHRS and CDR2 YFSETQ. The CDR3 covers 14 residues. V lost 9 bases and J lost 2; bases outside the gene matches: 10. In DNA form, the CDR3 reads TGCGCCACCCGCTTGAGGACAGGGCCCTACGAGCAGTACTTC. It is translated as CATRLRTGPYEQYF.

The chain combines TRBV29-1 with TRBJ2-1, with TRBD2 identical over 10 bases. V shed 2 bases and J 7 bases; nucleotides not matched to a gene: 8. CDR3 length: 15 amino acids. Germline-derived CDR1 and CDR2 are SQVTM and ANQGSEA. This chain's CDR3 is CSVESPTSGSNEQFF. In DNA form, the CDR3 reads TGCAGCGTTGAAAGCCCGACTAGCGGGTCGAATGAGCAGTTCTTC.

J is TRBJ2-7 and V is TRBV28; 7 bases line up with TRBD1. CDR1 and CDR2 (germline): MDHEN, SYDVKM. The V gene end was trimmed by 10 bases and the J gene end by 2 bases; junction bases not matched to a gene: 8. This CDR3 is 13 amino acids long. The CDR3 DNA is TGTGCCACCGTGACAGGGTCAACCTACGAGCAGTACTTC. Its translation is CATVTGSTYEQYF.

Details on this clone: Other DNA sequences in this sample translate to the same CDR3. V is TRBV11-2 and J is TRBJ1-2, with a possible D match to TRBD1 (5 bases). V was pared by 5 bases and J by 1 base, with 8 bases between. The CDR3 is 13 amino acids. Germline V gene data show CDR1 as SGHAT and CDR2 as FQNNGV. The CDR3 region is CASSPDSNYGYTF. The CDR3, as DNA: TGTGCCAGCAGCCCAGACAGTAACTATGGCTACACCTTC.

This clone was observed a single time. The rearrangement joins TRBV9 to TRBJ2-6, with 7 bases lining up with TRBD1. V lost 0 bases and J lost 0; bases outside the gene matches: 12. The germline V gene has CDR1 SGDLS and CDR2 YYNGEE. This CDR3 spans 20 amino acids. The CDR3 region is CASSVGVRGQRLSGANVLTF. The CDR3 DNA reads as TGTGCCAGCAGCGTAGGGGTTAGGGGACAGCGACTCTCTGGGGCCAACGTCCTGACTTTC.

Notes on this clone: This CDR3 fails to terminate in the conserved phenylalanine or tryptophan, so it likely reflects a read error. The chain couples TRBV19 to TRBJ1-2, with 8 nucleotides matching TRBD1. The CDR3 contains 14 residues. The V gene's germline CDR1 is LNHDA and CDR2 SQIVND (reference sequence). With 6 bases clipped from V and 3 bases from J, the junction kept 6 bases outside the gene matches. The CDR3 loop reads CASSPDRVDYGYTL. The CDR3 region has the DNA TGTGCCAGTAGCCCGGACAGGGTTGACTATGGCTACACCCTC.

This clone has more than one count but fewer than ten. The J gene is TRBJ2-4, the V gene TRBV2, with D possibly TRBD2 on 5 matching bases. The CDR3 consists of 15 residues. V was pared by 1 base and J by 4 bases, with 11 bases between. Germline V lookup: CDR1 SNHLY, CDR2 FYNNEI. The CDR3 nucleotides are TGTGCCAGCAGTGAAGGCTTAGGACTGAAAAACATTCAGTACTTC. Its protein is CASSEGLGLKNIQYF.

V and J are TRBV7-9 and TRBJ1-5; TRBD1 is a possible D gene (6 bases). Germline V gene data show CDR1 as SEHNR and CDR2 as FQNEAQ (reference sequence). Trimming shortened V by 5 bases and J by 0 bases, and 11 bases separated the two germline ends. The CDR3 loop spans 15 amino acids. CDR3 loop: CASSPTGYSNQPQHF. CDR3 coding DNA: TGTGCCAGCAGCCCGACAGGCTATAGCAATCAGCCCCAGCATTTT.

This chain joins TRBV15 and TRBJ2-1; 7 nucleotides match TRBD2. Germline-derived CDR1 and CDR2 are LNHNV and YYDKDF (reference sequence). CDR3 length equals 17 residues. V dropped 1 base and J dropped 7; count of bases not matched to a gene: 13. The CDR3 protein is CATSRGGTGGGGNEQFF. In nucleotides, the CDR3 is TGTGCCACCAGCAGAGGAGGAACGGGCGGCGGGGGAAATGAGCAGTTCTTC.

The chain is built from TRBV25-1 and TRBJ1-6; no definite D call. Germline CDR1 and CDR2: MGHDK and SYGVNS. This CDR3 contains 15 residues. V shed 1 base and J shed 9 bases, with 13 bases lying between them. The CDR3 DNA reads as TGTGCCAGCAGTGAATCTGAGGGCAGGAGTTCACCCCTCCACTTT. This gives the protein CASSESEGRSSPLHF.

V gene TRBV6-1 combines with J gene TRBJ2-7; 7 bases line up with TRBD1. CDR3 length equals 14 residues. The germline gives CDR1 MNHNS, CDR2 SASEGT. The junction had 7 bases not matched to a gene; V was cut back by 6 bases and J by 2 bases. For the CDR3, the DNA is TGTGCCAGCAGAGGGAGCCAGGGGGCCTACGAGCAGTACTTC. Translated, it gives CASRGSQGAYEQYF.

This clone was recorded a few times. V usage is TRBV5-6 and J usage is TRBJ2-2, with 11 bases identical to TRBD1. Germline trimming cut 7 bases from V and 3 bases from J; bases unmatched to any gene: 5. The CDR3 is 15 residues long. The germline gives CDR1 SGHDT, CDR2 YYEEEE. The CDR3 here is CASSRDRGYTGELFF. CDR3 sequence (DNA): TGTGCCAGCTCCCGGGACAGGGGGTACACCGGGGAGCTGTTTTTT.

This chain uses TRBV7-9 with TRBJ2-1; 8 bases align to TRBD1. Germline lookup yields CDR1 SEHNR and CDR2 FQNEAQ (reference sequence). The CDR3 extends over 14 amino acids. Trimming removed 4 bases from V and 7 bases from J; junction bases left unmatched: 6. This CDR3 is CASSSGTGRNEQFF. The CDR3 DNA reads TGTGCCAGCAGCTCCGGGACAGGAAGAAATGAGCAGTTCTTC. The full variable domain, rest sourced from reference TRBV7-9 and TRBJ2-1, is DTGVSQNPRHKITKRGQNVTFRCDPISEHNRLYWYRQTLGQGPEFLTYFQNEAQLEKSRLLSDRFSAERPKGSFSTLEIQRTEQGDSAMYLCASSSGTGRNEQFFGPGTRLTVL.

The chain joins TRBV27 to TRBJ2-7; 12 bases align to TRBD2. The V gene's germline CDR1 is MNHEY and CDR2 SMNVEV (reference sequence). This CDR3 spans 14 amino acids. Trimming removed 6 bases from V and 1 base from J; junction bases left unmatched: 1. This CDR3 is CASRLAGGSYEQYF. Written as DNA, the CDR3 is TGTGCCAGCAGACTAGCGGGGGGTTCCTACGAGCAGTACTTC.

This chain uses TRBV5-6 with TRBJ2-7, with D possibly being TRBD2 (5 bases). V lost 0 bases and J lost 6, with 16 bases in between. The germline CDR1 and CDR2 sequences are SGHDT and YYEEEE. The CDR3 is 15 amino acids. CDR3 sequence: CASSLAGLSMAEQYF. The DNA of the CDR3 is TGTGCCAGCAGCTTGGCAGGACTGTCAATGGCCGAGCAGTACTTC.